Listed below are T cell receptor beta chains from one sample, sequenced in a study of blood T cell repertoires in COVID-19. Profiled with immunoSEQ multiplex PCR; TCRdb holds only in-frame clones, not every one. This sample has 110,000 or so clones, with more than 80% found just once. Sequencing used peripheral blood. These receptors were collected from a human donor in a cohort sampled during active COVID-19. CDR3s include the opening cysteine and the closing phenylalanine or tryptophan. D genes are given only for firm matches. Clone size appears in some rows only: once, few, many, or a class for an expanded clone.

D,V,size,J,DNA,CDR3
TRBD2,TRBV7-2,-,TRBJ2-5,TGTGCCAGCAGCTTACACCCTAGCGGGGGGGGAAAGACCCAGTACTTC,CASSLHPSGGGKTQYF
-,TRBV12-5,-,TRBJ1-1,TGTGCTAGTGGTTTGGGTACAGTGAACACTGAAGCTTTCTTT,CASGLGTVNTEAFF
TRBD2,TRBV29-1,-,TRBJ2-3,TGCAGCGTTGCGGGGGGGGGCCGGGATACGCAGTATTTT,CSVAGGGRDTQYF
TRBD1,TRBV6-6,-,TRBJ1-2,TGTGCCAGCAGTTACCGGACAGGGCCCCTCGGAGGCTACACCTTC,CASSYRTGPLGGYTF
-,TRBV5-6,-,TRBJ2-1,TGTGCCAGCAGCTCGAAAAGGGACTTTTACAATGAGCAGTTCTTC,CASSSKRDFYNEQFF
TRBD1,TRBV7-2,-,TRBJ1-2,TGTGCCAGCAGCTTAGACCGAGGACAGGGAGGATATGGCTACACCTTC,CASSLDRGQGGYGYTF
TRBD1,TRBV4-2,-,TRBJ1-5,TGTGCCAGCAGCCAAGATTGGGACAGGGCGGCTCAGCCCCAGCATTTT,CASSQDWDRAAQPQHF
TRBD1,TRBV9,-,TRBJ2-7,TGTGCCAGCAGCGTCGGACAGGGACCGGACGAGCAGTACTTC,CASSVGQGPDEQYF
TRBD2,TRBV7-8,-,TRBJ2-7,TGTGCCAGCAGGAGGACTAGCGGGGGGTCCGCCTCCTACGAGCAGTACTTC,CASRRTSGGSASYEQYF
TRBD1,TRBV29-1,once,TRBJ1-1,TGCAGCGCCATAGGGACAGGGGGAGACACTGAAGCTTTCTTT,CSAIGTGGDTEAFF
TRBD1,TRBV5-5,-,TRBJ1-3,TGTGCCAGCAGCCTTGACAGGGACTCTGGAAACACCATATATTTT,CASSLDRDSGNTIYF
-,TRBV5-1,-,TRBJ2-2,TGCGCCAGCAGCTTGGATGGCAGGACGAACACCGGGGAGCTGTTTTTT,CASSLDGRTNTGELFF
-,TRBV7-8,-,TRBJ2-2,TGTGCCAGCAGCCAATCTAAGGGGGGAGGTCTAGCGGAGAACACCGGGGAGCTGTTTTTT,CASSQSKGGGLAENTGELFF
TRBD1,TRBV6-6,-,TRBJ1-4,TGTGCCAGCAGTTACCCCGGGACAGGGGGAACCGAAAAACTGTTTTTT,CASSYPGTGGTEKLFF
TRBD1,TRBV18,-,TRBJ1-3,TGTGCCAGCTCACCTTCGACAGGGACGCGCTCTGGAAACACCATATATTTT,CASSPSTGTRSGNTIYF
TRBD2,TRBV7-2,-,TRBJ2-5,TGTGCCAGCAGCTTAGCGACACTAGCGGGAGGCGAGACCCAGTACTTC,CASSLATLAGGETQYF
-,TRBV7-9,few,TRBJ2-1,TGTGCCAGCAGCCCCCAGGGGGGTGAGCAGTTCTTC,CASSPQGGEQFF
-,TRBV28,-,TRBJ2-3,TGTGCCAGCAGCCCCCCAATTAGCGGTTTCACAGATACGCAGTATTTT,CASSPPISGFTDTQYF
-,TRBV27,-,TRBJ1-5,TGTGCCAGCAGTCTGACGCAGGGCCAAAATCAGCCCCAGCATTTT,CASSLTQGQNQPQHF
TRBD1,TRBV4-3,-,TRBJ1-1,TGCGCCAGCAGCCAAGACCCCCATCGACAGGGTCTAGGAGCTTTCTTT,CASSQDPHRQGLGAFF
TRBD1,TRBV7-2,-,TRBJ2-5,TGTGCCAGCACCGACAGGGGACGAGAGACCCAGTACTTC,CASTDRGRETQYF
TRBD1,TRBV18,few,TRBJ1-2,TGTGCCAGCTCACTCGACAGGGACGATGGCTACACCTTC,CASSLDRDDGYTF
-,TRBV6-6,-,TRBJ2-7,TGTGCCAGCACCCTGGGACAACCCTACGAGCAGTACTTC,CASTLGQPYEQYF
-,TRBV5-8,-,TRBJ1-5,TGTGCCAGCAGCACAAGACAGATAGATAGCAATCAGCCCCAGCATTTT,CASSTRQIDSNQPQHF
-,TRBV6-5,-,TRBJ1-5,TGTGCCAGCAGTTATTGGGAGTCCGGGACCCAGCATTTT,CASSYWESGTQHF
-,TRBV27,few,TRBJ1-1,TGTGCCAGCAGGTACAGGGCTCAGAACACTGAAGCTTTCTTT,CASRYRAQNTEAFF
-,TRBV28,-,TRBJ2-7,TGTGCCAGCAGTTTCCCGGGGGACCTCTCCTACGAGCAGTACTTC,CASSFPGDLSYEQYF
TRBD1,TRBV30,-,TRBJ1-4,TGTGCCTGGAGTGGAAACAGGGGGGCAAGAGAAAAACTGTTTTTT,CAWSGNRGAREKLFF
TRBD2,TRBV7-2,-,TRBJ2-7,TGTGCCAGCAGCTTAGGCGGGGCTAGCGGGAGGTCCTACGAGCAGTACTTC,CASSLGGASGRSYEQYF
-,TRBV7-9,-,TRBJ1-3,TGTGCCAGCAGCTTTATCTCGAACACCATATATTTT,CASSFISNTIYF
TRBD1,TRBV7-2,-,TRBJ1-4,TGTGCCAGCAGCACTCATACCGGGACAGGGAATGAAAAACTGTTTTTT,CASSTHTGTGNEKLFF
TRBD1,TRBV4-1,-,TRBJ1-1,TGCGCCAGCAGCCAAGATCGGCAGGGGGTGGCTGGTACTGAAGCTTTCTTT,CASSQDRQGVAGTEAFF
-,TRBV4-3,-,TRBJ1-4,TGCGCCAGCAGCCAAGCCCGGGTTGCTACGATTGCAACTAATGAAAAACTGTTTTTT,CASSQARVATIATNEKLFF
-,TRBV5-1,-,TRBJ2-7,TGCGCCAGCAGCAAGAGCGGACTACGCGAGCAGTACTTC,CASSKSGLREQYF
-,TRBV6-5,-,TRBJ2-7,TGTGCCAGCACCCTAGGGAGTTACACCTACGAGCAGTACTTC,CASTLGSYTYEQYF
-,TRBV2,-,TRBJ1-1,TGTGCCAGCAGTGACCAAGAACGGGGTAACACTGAAGCTTTCTTT,CASSDQERGNTEAFF
TRBD2,TRBV3-1/TRBV3-2,-,TRBJ2-3,TGTGCCAGCGGCTTGGGGACTAGCGGGGGGACGCAGTATTTT,CASGLGTSGGTQYF
TRBD2,TRBV4-3,few,TRBJ2-1,TGCGCCAGCAGCCAAGTGGGAGAGGGCGGGGGCTCCTACAATGAGCAGTTCTTC,CASSQVGEGGGSYNEQFF
TRBD1,TRBV14,-,TRBJ1-2,TGTGCCAGCGGACAGGGGAGTGTTGGCTACACCTTC,CASGQGSVGYTF
-,TRBV7-6,few,TRBJ2-7,TGTGCCAGCAGCCCGCGGGATAGGGGCTCATCATTCGGAGGGGACGAGCAGTACTTC,CASSPRDRGSSFGGDEQYF